One sample yielded the 9 T cell receptor beta chains listed below, sequenced in a study of cytomegalovirus exposure and HLA in healthy donors. The PCR was carried out with 60 Vbeta primers and 13 Jbeta primers. Assay: immunoSEQ multiplex PCR; the TCRdb copy retains only in-frame clones and omits some. The sample lists 120,000 or so clones, about four fifths occurring once. The sequenced sample was PBMCs. The receptors here all came from a woman in her sixties in good health and CMV-seropositive.

The chain combines TRBV5-1 with TRBJ2-2; 9 bases are shared with TRBD2. V was pared by 0 bases and J by 7 bases, with 4 bases of the junction left unmatched. CDR1 and CDR2 (germline): SGHRS, YFSETQ. The CDR3 is 15 amino acids. CDR3 sequence (DNA): TGCGCCAGCAGCTTGGGCCTAGCGGGGTACGGGGAGCTGTTTTTT. It encodes CASSLGLAGYGELFF.

The chain recombines TRBV28 with TRBJ2-7; a possible D gene is TRBD2 (5 bases). Trimming cost V 6 bases and J 3 bases, with 18 bases left between them. The CDR3 has 15 residues. CDR1 and CDR2 from the germline V gene are MDHEN and SYDVKM. The CDR3, as DNA: TGTGCCAGCAGGACGGTTTCTTTGGGAGACTACGAGCAGTACTTC. Amino acid sequence: CASRTVSLGDYEQYF. The complete variable domain, with remaining parts taken from reference TRBV28 and TRBJ2-7, reads DVKVTQSSRYLVKRTGEKVFLECVQDMDHENMFWYRQDPGLGLRLIYFSYDVKMKEKGDIPEGYSVSREKKERFSLILESASTNQTSMYLCASRTVSLGDYEQYFGPGTRLTVT.

The chain uses TRBV27 and TRBJ2-2, with 8 bases aligning to TRBD2. V trimming: 3 bases; J trimming: 6 bases; junction bases outside the gene matches: 12. CDR3 size: 17 residues. In germline, CDR1 is MNHEY, CDR2 SMNVEV (reference sequence). The CDR3 bases are TGTGCCAGCAGTTTTGCTCTTCGGGCGGGAGGCCCCGGGGAGCTGTTTTTT. Amino acids: CASSFALRAGGPGELFF.

This clone was seen many times. The V gene is TRBV28, the J gene TRBJ2-1; 8 bases fit TRBD2. With 2 bases clipped from V and 8 bases from J, the junction kept 5 bases outside the gene matches. This CDR3 is 14 amino acids long. In germline, CDR1 is MDHEN, CDR2 SYDVKM. CDR3 region: CASSLELAVDEQFF. The CDR3 DNA follows: TGTGCCAGCAGTTTAGAACTAGCGGTAGATGAGCAGTTCTTC.

Details on this clone: The junction shows a germline mismatch at one end, possibly a read error. The CDR3 DNA reads as TGTTCCAGCAGCCAAACAGGGAGTCGTGGCTACACCTTC. Translating it yields CSSSQTGSRGYTF. The rearrangement joins TRBV7-9 to TRBJ1-2, with D perhaps matching TRBD1 (6 bases). Germline V CDR1 and CDR2: SEHNR, FQNEAQ (reference sequence). This CDR3 is built from 13 residues.

In its sample, this clone was seen once. The chain recombines TRBV7-9 with TRBJ2-7; perhaps TRBD2 as D (6 bases). The CDR3 has 14 residues. Trimming took 5 bases from V and 2 from J, leaving 13 bases between them. Per the germline V gene, CDR1 is SEHNR and CDR2 is FQNEAQ (reference sequence). CDR3 sequence reads: CASSHTRETYEQYF. The CDR3 DNA reads TGTGCCAGCAGCCACACCCGGGAGACCTACGAGCAGTACTTC. The variable domain in full, completed from reference TRBV7-9 and TRBJ2-7, reads DTGVSQNPRHKITKRGQNVTFRCDPISEHNRLYWYRQTLGQGPEFLTYFQNEAQLEKSRLLSDRFSAERPKGSFSTLEIQRTEQGDSAMYLCASSHTRETYEQYFGPGTRLTVT.

This chain joins TRBV4-1 and TRBJ2-2; 9 bases map to TRBD1. Germline CDR1 reads MGHRA; CDR2 reads YSYEKL. The ends lost 4 bases at V and 4 bases at J; junction bases unmatched: 7. CDR3 length equals 16 residues. This CDR3 reads CASSLLPGQGTGELFF. CDR3 in DNA: TGCGCCAGCAGCCTCCTTCCGGGACAGGGCACCGGGGAGCTGTTTTTT.

J is TRBJ1-5 and V is TRBV7-8; D unresolved. The CDR3 runs 12 residues. The ends were cut back, 1 base at V and 7 bases at J, with 5 bases in the middle. Germline CDR1 SGHVS, CDR2 FQNEAQ. The CDR3 bases are TGTGCCAGCAGCTTAGGAGTGCAGCCCCAGCATTTT. It specifies CASSLGVQPQHF.

The chain recombines TRBV7-9 with TRBJ2-1; 13 positions match TRBD2. CDR1 SEHNR and CDR2 FQNEAQ come from the germline V gene (reference sequence). J was trimmed by 7 bases and V by 5 bases; bases with no gene match: 8. The CDR3 contains 16 residues. The CDR3: CASSNTSGRAINEQFF. In DNA, the CDR3 is TGTGCCAGCAGCAACACTAGCGGGAGGGCCATAAATGAGCAGTTCTTC. Full variable domain (rest looked up from reference TRBV7-9 and TRBJ2-1): DTGVSQNPRHKITKRGQNVTFRCDPISEHNRLYWYRQTLGQGPEFLTYFQNEAQLEKSRLLSDRFSAERPKGSFSTLEIQRTEQGDSAMYLCASSNTSGRAINEQFFGPGTRLTVL.